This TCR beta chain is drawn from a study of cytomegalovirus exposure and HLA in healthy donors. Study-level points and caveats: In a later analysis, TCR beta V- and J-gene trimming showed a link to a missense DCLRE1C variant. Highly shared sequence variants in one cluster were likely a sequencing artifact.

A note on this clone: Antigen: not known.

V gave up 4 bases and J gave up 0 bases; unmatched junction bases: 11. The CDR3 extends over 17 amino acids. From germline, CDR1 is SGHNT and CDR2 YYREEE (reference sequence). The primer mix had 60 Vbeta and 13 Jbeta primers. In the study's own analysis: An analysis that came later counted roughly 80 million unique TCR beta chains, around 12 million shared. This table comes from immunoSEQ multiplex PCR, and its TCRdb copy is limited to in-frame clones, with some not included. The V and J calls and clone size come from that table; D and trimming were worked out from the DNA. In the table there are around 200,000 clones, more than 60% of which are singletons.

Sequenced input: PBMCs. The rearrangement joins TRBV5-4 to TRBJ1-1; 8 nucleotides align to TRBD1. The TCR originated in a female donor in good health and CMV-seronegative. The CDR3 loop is CASSRTGNRLVNTEAFF. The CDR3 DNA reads TGTGCCAGCAGCCGGACAGGGAATAGGCTAGTGAACACTGAAGCTTTCTTT.